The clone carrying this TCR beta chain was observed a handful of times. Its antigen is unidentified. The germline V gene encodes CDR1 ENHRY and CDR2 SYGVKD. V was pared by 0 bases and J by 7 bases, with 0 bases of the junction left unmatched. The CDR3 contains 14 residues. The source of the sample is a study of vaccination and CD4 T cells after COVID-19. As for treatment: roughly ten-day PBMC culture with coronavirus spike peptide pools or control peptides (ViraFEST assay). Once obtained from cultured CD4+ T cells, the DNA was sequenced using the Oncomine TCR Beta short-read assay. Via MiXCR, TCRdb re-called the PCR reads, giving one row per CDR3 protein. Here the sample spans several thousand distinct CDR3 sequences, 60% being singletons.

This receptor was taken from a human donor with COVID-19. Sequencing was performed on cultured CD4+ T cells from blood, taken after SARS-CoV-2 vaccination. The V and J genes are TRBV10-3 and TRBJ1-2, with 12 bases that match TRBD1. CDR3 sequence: CAISESGQGAGYTF. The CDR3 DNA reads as TGTGCCATCAGTGAGTCGGGACAGGGGGCTGGCTACACCTTC.